The 27 T cell receptor beta chains presented below share a single source sample, sequenced in a study of CD8 T cells in Susac syndrome. When the RNA was reverse transcribed, random hexamers were used with an input of roughly 0.45 to 1 ug. MiXCR, run by TCRdb on the immunoSEQ multiplex PCR reads, gives a single entry per CDR3 protein. The sample consists of 95,000 to 150,000 distinct CDR3 sequences, 90% to 95% of them appearing once. The specimen sequenced was CD8+ T cells from PBMCs. These receptors originate from a human donor with Susac syndrome.

About this clonotype: An end of the junction differs from the germline gene, which may be a read error. The chain employs TRBV7-7 and TRBJ2-1, with 12 bases fitting TRBD1. Germline loops: CDR1 SSHAT, CDR2 FNYEAQ (reference sequence). This CDR3 is 16 amino acids long. This CDR3 reads CASSPRDRGLFDEQFF. CDR3 bases: TGTGCTAGCAGCCCAAGGGACAGGGGGCTCTTTGATGAGCAGTTCTTC.

The chain uses TRBV5-6 and TRBJ2-7, with 8 bases aligning to TRBD1. The CDR3 is 15 residues long. V dropped 3 bases and J dropped 2; count of bases not matched to a gene: 7. Germline-derived CDR1 and CDR2 are SGHDT and YYEEEE. CDR3 amino acids: CASSSEGTGAYEQYF. In DNA form, the CDR3 reads TGTGCCAGCAGCTCGGAAGGGACAGGAGCCTACGAGCAGTACTTC. Full variable domain (remainder filled in from reference TRBV5-6 and TRBJ2-7): DAGVTQSPTHLIKTRGQQVTLRCSPKSGHDTVSWYQQALGQGPQFIFQYYEEEERQRGNFPDRFSGHQFPNYSSELNVNALLLGDSALYLCASSSEGTGAYEQYFGPGTRLTVT.

This clonotype was counted a single time. J is TRBJ2-7 and V is TRBV14; D remains unclear. The CDR3 runs 17 residues. V lost 1 base to trimming and J lost 5 bases, with 21 bases between them. CDR1 and CDR2 (germline): SGHDN, FVKESK. The CDR3, as DNA: TGTGCCAGCAGCCAAGCAGTCAGAAGCCCCCTCAGTGACGAGCAGTACTTC. Its translation: CASSQAVRSPLSDEQYF.

V gene TRBV7-9 combines with J gene TRBJ2-3, with unresolved D. Germline assignment: CDR1 SEHNR and CDR2 FQNEAQ (reference sequence). The CDR3 runs 15 residues. Trimming removed 1 base from V and 2 bases from J, with 10 bases in between. The CDR3 coding sequence is TGTGCCAGCAGCTTAGAACGCGGTCTCACAGATACGCAGTATTTT. It specifies CASSLERGLTDTQYF.

The rearrangement uses TRBV7-8 and TRBJ2-1; D call uncertain. The V and J ends lost 2 bases and 8 bases respectively, with 10 bases between them. Germline V gene data show CDR1 as SGHVS and CDR2 as FQNEAQ. The CDR3 covers 13 residues. The CDR3 here is CASSLWVRDEQFF. The CDR3 DNA reads TGTGCCAGCAGCTTATGGGTCCGGGATGAGCAGTTCTTC.

This chain connects TRBV5-6 to TRBJ2-7; the D gene could be TRBD1 or TRBD2 (5 bases each). Deletions cut 4 bases from V and 2 bases from J, with 16 bases between. Germline CDR1 reads SGHDT; CDR2 reads YYEEEE. The CDR3 spans 15 residues. The DNA for the CDR3 is TGTGCCAGCAGCATAATAGGGGAGATTGCCTACGAGCAGTACTTC. It encodes CASSIIGEIAYEQYF.

This clonotype was counted a single time. The J gene is TRBJ2-7, the V gene TRBV4-2; D is perhaps TRBD1 (6 bases). This CDR3 region has 17 residues. The V end was cut by 0 bases, the J end by 2 bases, with 17 bases between. Per the germline V gene, CDR1 is LGHNA and CDR2 is YNFKEQ. The DNA for the CDR3 is TGTGCCAGCAGCCAAGAGATCTCCCGGGACATTGCCTACGAGCAGTACTTC. It yields the protein CASSQEISRDIAYEQYF.

The V call is TRBV7-9, the J call TRBJ1-2; weak D call: TRBD1 (5 bases). The CDR3 is made up of 13 amino acids. The V gene lost 3 bases and the J gene lost 8 bases, with 13 bases spanning the gap. Germline V lookup: CDR1 SEHNR, CDR2 FQNEAQ (reference sequence). CDR3 coding DNA: TGTGCCAGCAGCTTCCCGGGGGACGGCGGCTACACCTTC. Translated: CASSFPGDGGYTF.

This clonotype appeared once. V gene TRBV28 combines with J gene TRBJ2-7; maybe TRBD2 (6 bases). With 2 bases removed from V and 2 bases from J, the gap between germline ends came to 10 bases. There are 14 residues in the CDR3. Germline values: CDR1 MDHEN, CDR2 SYDVKM. The CDR3: CASSLVWGAYEQYF. CDR3 nucleotides: TGTGCCAGCAGTTTAGTGTGGGGGGCCTACGAGCAGTACTTC. Together with reference TRBV28 and TRBJ2-7, the CDR3 gives the full variable domain: DVKVTQSSRYLVKRTGEKVFLECVQDMDHENMFWYRQDPGLGLRLIYFSYDVKMKEKGDIPEGYSVSREKKERFSLILESASTNQTSMYLCASSLVWGAYEQYFGPGTRLTVT.

The chain recombines TRBV30 with TRBJ2-2; the match to TRBD2 covers 7 bases. V lost 6 bases to trimming and J lost 1 base; unmatched junction nucleotides: 8. Per the germline V gene, CDR1 is GTSNPN and CDR2 is SVGIG (reference sequence). The CDR3 contains 15 residues. The CDR3 is CACYSREGNTGELFF. The CDR3, as DNA: TGTGCCTGTTACTCCAGGGAGGGGAACACCGGGGAGCTGTTTTTT.

The V gene is TRBV15, the J gene TRBJ2-2; tentatively, D is TRBD1 or TRBD2 (5 bases each). CDR3 size: 17 residues. V lost 1 base and J lost 1, with 13 bases in between. Germline V gene lookup returns CDR1 LNHNV and CDR2 YYDKDF (reference sequence). The CDR3 bases are TGTGCCACCAGCAGAGGGGAGACAGACGTGAACACCGGGGAGCTGTTTTTT. Translating it yields CATSRGETDVNTGELFF.

J is TRBJ2-3 and V is TRBV12-3 or TRBV12-4; 11 bases align to TRBD2. This CDR3 has 18 residues. The J segment lost 3 bases and the V segment lost 2 bases, leaving 10 bases of the junction unmatched. CDR3 residues: CASSLNSGRGVGTDTQYF. CDR3 nucleotides: TGTGCCAGCAGTTTAAATAGCGGGAGGGGAGTTGGGACAGATACGCAGTATTTT.

The chain links TRBV6-5 to TRBJ2-3; D gene ambiguous. The germline CDR1 and CDR2 sequences are MNHEY and SVGAGI. The CDR3 contains 15 residues. V was cut by 5 bases and J by 1 base, with 13 bases left in between. The CDR3 sequence is CASSPTFLRTDTQYF. CDR3 DNA: TGTGCCAGCAGTCCCACCTTCCTCCGCACAGATACGCAGTATTTT.

This chain uses TRBV5-1 with TRBJ1-2, with TRBD1 matching over 7 bases. The CDR3 extends over 15 amino acids. Germline V gives CDR1 SGHRS, CDR2 YFSETQ. V lost 0 bases and J lost 4; bases outside the gene matches: 6. The CDR3 region is CASSLAGQAPYGYTF. The CDR3 DNA follows: TGCGCCAGCAGCTTGGCAGGACAGGCGCCCTATGGCTACACCTTC.

This chain links TRBV20-1 with TRBJ1-1; tentatively, D is TRBD1 (5 bases). Germline V lookup: CDR1 DFQATT, CDR2 SNEGSKA (reference sequence). CDR3 length equals 16 residues. Trimming removed 0 bases at V and 0 bases at J, with 14 bases between. The CDR3 loop is CSARDFDSELNTEAFF. CDR3 DNA sequence: TGCAGTGCTAGAGACTTCGACAGCGAACTGAACACTGAAGCTTTCTTT.

V and J are TRBV10-2 and TRBJ1-2; 7 bases are shared with TRBD1. With 0 bases clipped from V and 6 bases from J, the junction kept 10 bases outside the gene matches. This CDR3 is built from 16 residues. The germline CDR1 and CDR2 sequences are WSHSY and SAAADI. The CDR3 coding sequence is TGCGCCAGCAGTGAGTCTATTAACAGGGGCCGTCATGGCTACACCTTC. The encoded protein is CASSESINRGRHGYTF.

The rearrangement joins TRBV5-6 to TRBJ1-2, with D perhaps matching TRBD1 (5 bases). Germline-derived CDR1 and CDR2 are SGHDT and YYEEEE. The V end was cut by 0 bases, the J end by 2 bases, with 14 bases between. CDR3 length: 16 amino acids. The CDR3 region is CASSLEGPGLNYGYTF. In DNA form, the CDR3 reads TGTGCCAGCAGCTTGGAAGGGCCGGGACTGAACTATGGCTACACCTTC.

The rearrangement joins TRBV6-4 to TRBJ2-3; TRBD2 is a possible D gene (5 bases). CDR3 length: 15 residues. CDR1 is MRHNA and CDR2 is SNTAGT in the germline V gene. V was pared by 3 bases and J by 4 bases, with 14 bases between. The CDR3 DNA reads as TGTGCCAGCAGTGAAAGGAGAGCGGCTTCAGATACGCAGTATTTT. Translated: CASSERRAASDTQYF.

The CDR3 nucleotides are TGTGCCAGCAGTCCACTAGCGGGAGAGGGAGAGACCCAGTACTTC. Amino acid sequence: CASSPLAGEGETQYF. The V call is TRBV6-4, the J call TRBJ2-5; 11 positions agree with TRBD2. CDR3 length: 15 residues. The V gene end was trimmed by 5 bases and the J gene end by 4 bases; junction bases not matched to a gene: 6. CDR1 is MRHNA and CDR2 is SNTAGT in the germline V gene.

This chain connects TRBV20-1 to TRBJ2-1, with a tentative D call TRBD1 (5 bases). Germline CDR1 reads DFQATT; CDR2 reads SNEGSKA (reference sequence). CDR3 length equals 13 residues. V shed 6 bases and J shed 4 bases, with 13 bases lying between them. The CDR3 region has the DNA TGCAGTGCGCCGGACACCCGATACAATGAGCAGTTCTTC. Residues: CSAPDTRYNEQFF.

The gene calls are TRBV19 and TRBJ1-1; 9 positions match TRBD1. From germline, CDR1 is LNHDA and CDR2 SQIVND (reference sequence). CDR3 length equals 13 residues. J gave up 3 bases and V 7 bases, and 3 bases lay outside the gene matches. The CDR3 is CASTWTGDTEAFF. Written as DNA, the CDR3 is TGTGCCAGTACCTGGACAGGGGACACTGAAGCTTTCTTT.

The rearrangement links TRBV6-2 or TRBV6-3 to TRBJ2-5; a possible D gene is TRBD2 (6 bases). Trimming stripped 6 bases from V and 1 base from J, with 15 bases between. The CDR3 runs 15 residues. Germline CDR1 and CDR2: MNHEY and SVGEGT. Here the CDR3 reads CASSEGGVSQETQYF. The CDR3 nucleotides read TGTGCCAGCAGCGAAGGCGGGGTGAGCCAAGAGACCCAGTACTTC.

This chain uses TRBV6-1 with TRBJ1-5; no definite D call. Germline assignment: CDR1 MNHNS and CDR2 SASEGT. V was pared by 8 bases and J by 1 base, with 15 bases between. The CDR3 extends over 15 amino acids. The CDR3, as DNA: TGTGCCAGCGGGGTTTCGGGCGGGAGCAATCAGCCCCAGCATTTT. Encoded protein: CASGVSGGSNQPQHF.

The rearrangement joins TRBV4-1 to TRBJ2-7, with D tentatively TRBD1 (5 bases). The CDR3 consists of 15 residues. CDR1 and CDR2 from the germline V gene are MGHRA and YSYEKL. V gave up 1 base and J gave up 2 bases, with 12 bases separating them. For the CDR3, the DNA is TGCGCCAGCAGCCAAGCCCCAAGGGGTCCCTACGAGCAGTACTTC. It codes for CASSQAPRGPYEQYF.

The rearrangement uses TRBV4-2 and TRBJ2-2; D is ambiguous. The germline V gene has CDR1 LGHNA and CDR2 YNFKEQ. V was trimmed by 1 base and J by 5 bases, leaving 2 bases between them. This CDR3 spans 12 amino acids. The DNA for the CDR3 is TGTGCCAGCAGCCAAGTGACCGGGGAGCTGTTTTTT. Protein: CASSQVTGELFF.

This clonotype came up once. This chain joins TRBV7-3 and TRBJ2-1; 14 bases fit TRBD2. The CDR3 is made up of 18 amino acids. Per germline, CDR1 SGHTA and CDR2 FQGTGA. With V trimmed by 5 bases and J by 0 bases, 6 bases remained unmatched. CDR3 coding DNA: TGTGCCAGCAGCCTTGGACTAGCGGGAGGCAGCTCCTACAATGAGCAGTTCTTC. This encodes CASSLGLAGGSSYNEQFF. The variable domain in full, with the rest retrieved from reference TRBV7-3 and TRBJ2-1, is GAGVSQTPSNKVTEKGKYVELRCDPISGHTALYWYRQSLGQGPEFLIYFQGTGAADDSGLPNDRFFAVRPEGSVSTLKIQRTERGDSAVYLCASSLGLAGGSSYNEQFFGPGTRLTVL.

This chain uses TRBV30 with TRBJ2-4; 9 bases are shared with TRBD1. Germline V gene data show CDR1 as GTSNPN and CDR2 as SVGIG (reference sequence). V was clipped by 5 bases and J by 10 bases; unmatched bases: 9. The CDR3 covers 13 residues. In nucleotides, the CDR3 is TGTGCCTGGGATTCTGTGACAGGGGGAATTCAGTACTTC. Amino acid sequence: CAWDSVTGGIQYF.